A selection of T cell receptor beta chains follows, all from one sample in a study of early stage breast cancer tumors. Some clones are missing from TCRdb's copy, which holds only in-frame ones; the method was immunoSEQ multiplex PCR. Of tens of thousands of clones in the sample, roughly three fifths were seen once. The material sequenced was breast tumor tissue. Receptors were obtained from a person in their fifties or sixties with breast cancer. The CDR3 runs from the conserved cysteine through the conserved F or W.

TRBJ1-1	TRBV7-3	CASSLMNGNTEAFF
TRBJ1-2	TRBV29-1	CSVDSYLTGSYYGYTF
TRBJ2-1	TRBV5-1	CASSPPYFVNEQFF
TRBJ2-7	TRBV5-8	CASSPGTAEGYEQYF
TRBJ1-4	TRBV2	CASSEAARATNEKLFF
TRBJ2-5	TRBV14	CASSHYVGGVRETQYF
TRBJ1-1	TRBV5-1	CASSPGGGGNTEAFF
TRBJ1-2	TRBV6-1	CASSENLAGGGYGYTF
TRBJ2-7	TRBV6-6	CASSYLEGGEQYF
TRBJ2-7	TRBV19	CASTTGTTSHEQYF
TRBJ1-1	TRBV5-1	CASSMGQGRTEAFF
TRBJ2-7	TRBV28	CASSLPVATRWQYF
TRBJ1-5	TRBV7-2	CASSLGRQASNQPQHF
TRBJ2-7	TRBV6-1	CASSPRGGRYEQYF
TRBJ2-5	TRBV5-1	CASSAYREETQYF
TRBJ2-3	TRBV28	CASSYQWGLRTSGNTDTQYF
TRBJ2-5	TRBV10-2	CASRDGRASQETQYF
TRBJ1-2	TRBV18	CASSPDRSGYTF
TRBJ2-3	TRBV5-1	CASMAGFSTDTQYF
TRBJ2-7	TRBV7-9	CASSFAVGGYEQYF
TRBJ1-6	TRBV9	CASSTDRGLAPLHF
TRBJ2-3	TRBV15	CATSRRIRGSTDTQYF
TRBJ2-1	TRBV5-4	CASSLAYYNEQFF
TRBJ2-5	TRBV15	CATSREARGRGETQYF
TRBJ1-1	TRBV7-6	CASSSTTRLNTEAFF
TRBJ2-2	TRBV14	CASSQGGPHGELFF
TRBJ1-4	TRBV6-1	CASTDRFEKLFF
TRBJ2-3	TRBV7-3	CASSLKVTGFLCCSTDTQYF